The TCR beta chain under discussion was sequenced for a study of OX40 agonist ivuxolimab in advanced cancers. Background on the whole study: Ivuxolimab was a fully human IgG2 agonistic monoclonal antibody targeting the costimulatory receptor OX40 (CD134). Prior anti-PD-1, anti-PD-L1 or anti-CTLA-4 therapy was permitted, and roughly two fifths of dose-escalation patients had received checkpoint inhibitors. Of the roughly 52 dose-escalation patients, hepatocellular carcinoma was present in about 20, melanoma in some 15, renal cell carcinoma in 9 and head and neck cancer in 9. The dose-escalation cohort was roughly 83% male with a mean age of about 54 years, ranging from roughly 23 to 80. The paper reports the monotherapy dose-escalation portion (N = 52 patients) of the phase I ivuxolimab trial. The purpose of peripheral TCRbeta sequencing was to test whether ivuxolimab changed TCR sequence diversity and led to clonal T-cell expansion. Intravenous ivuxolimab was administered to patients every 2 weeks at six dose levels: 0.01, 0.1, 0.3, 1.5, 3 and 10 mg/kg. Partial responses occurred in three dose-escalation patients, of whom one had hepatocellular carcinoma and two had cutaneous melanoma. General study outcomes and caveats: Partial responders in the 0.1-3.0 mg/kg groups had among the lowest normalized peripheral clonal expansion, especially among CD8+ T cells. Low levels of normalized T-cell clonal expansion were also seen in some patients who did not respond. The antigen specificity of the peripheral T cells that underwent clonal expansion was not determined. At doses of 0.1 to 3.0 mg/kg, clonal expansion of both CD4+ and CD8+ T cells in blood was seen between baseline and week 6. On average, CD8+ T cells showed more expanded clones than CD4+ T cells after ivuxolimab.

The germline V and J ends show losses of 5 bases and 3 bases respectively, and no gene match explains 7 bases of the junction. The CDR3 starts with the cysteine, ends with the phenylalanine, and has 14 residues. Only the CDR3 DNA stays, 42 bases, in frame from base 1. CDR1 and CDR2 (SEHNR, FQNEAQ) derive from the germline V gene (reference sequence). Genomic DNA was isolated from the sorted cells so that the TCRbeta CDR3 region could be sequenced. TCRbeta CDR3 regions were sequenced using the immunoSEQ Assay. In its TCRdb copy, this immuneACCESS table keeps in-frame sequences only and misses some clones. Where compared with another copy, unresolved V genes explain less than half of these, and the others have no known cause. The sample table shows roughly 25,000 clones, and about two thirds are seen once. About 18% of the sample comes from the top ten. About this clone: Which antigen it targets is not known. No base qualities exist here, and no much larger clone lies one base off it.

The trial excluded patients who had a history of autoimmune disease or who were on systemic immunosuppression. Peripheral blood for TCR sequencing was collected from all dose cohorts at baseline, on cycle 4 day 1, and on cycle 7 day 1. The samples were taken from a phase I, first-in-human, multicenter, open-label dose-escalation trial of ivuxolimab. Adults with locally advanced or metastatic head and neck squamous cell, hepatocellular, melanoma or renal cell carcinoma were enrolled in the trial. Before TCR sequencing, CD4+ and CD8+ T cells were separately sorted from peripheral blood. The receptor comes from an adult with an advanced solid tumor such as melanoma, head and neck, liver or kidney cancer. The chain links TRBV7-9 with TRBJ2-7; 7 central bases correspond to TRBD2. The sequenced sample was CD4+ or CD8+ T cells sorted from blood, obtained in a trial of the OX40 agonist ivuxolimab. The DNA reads TGTGCCAGCAGCCCGGGGGGACCGAACTACGAGCAGTACTTC. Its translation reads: CASSPGGPNYEQYF.